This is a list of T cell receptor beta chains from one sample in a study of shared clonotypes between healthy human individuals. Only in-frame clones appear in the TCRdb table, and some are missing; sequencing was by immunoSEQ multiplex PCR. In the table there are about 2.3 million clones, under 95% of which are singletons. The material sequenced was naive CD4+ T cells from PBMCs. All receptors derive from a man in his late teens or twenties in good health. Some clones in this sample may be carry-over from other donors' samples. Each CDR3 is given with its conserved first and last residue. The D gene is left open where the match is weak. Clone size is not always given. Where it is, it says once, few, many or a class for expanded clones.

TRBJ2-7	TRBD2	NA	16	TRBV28	CASSQGTSGLHYEQYF	TGTGCCAGCAGTCAGGGGACTAGCGGACTGCACTACGAGCAGTACTTC
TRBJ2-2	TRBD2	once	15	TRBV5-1	CASSNGRSNTGELFF	TGCGCCAGCAGCAACGGGAGGTCGAACACCGGGGAGCTGTTTTTT
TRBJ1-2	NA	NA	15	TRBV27	CASSLSMGPAPKYTF	TGTGCCAGCAGTTTATCGATGGGGCCCGCACCTAAATACACCTTC
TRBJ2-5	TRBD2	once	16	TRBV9	CASSPGLAGDGETQYF	TGTGCCAGCAGCCCCGGACTAGCGGGAGATGGGGAGACCCAGTACTTC
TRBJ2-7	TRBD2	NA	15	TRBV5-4	CASSPLSGGIYEQYF	TGTGCCAGCAGCCCCTTGAGCGGGGGAATCTACGAGCAGTACTTC
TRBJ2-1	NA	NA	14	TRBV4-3	CASSQEVNYNEQFF	TGCGCCAGCAGCCAAGAGGTGAACTACAATGAGCAGTTCTTC
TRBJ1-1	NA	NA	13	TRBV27	CASSLYGGTEAFF	TGTGCCAGCAGTTTATACGGTGGCACTGAAGCTTTCTTT
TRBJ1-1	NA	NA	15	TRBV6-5	CASSYGFSLGTEAFF	TGTGCCAGCAGTTACGGCTTCTCTTTGGGGACTGAAGCTTTCTTT
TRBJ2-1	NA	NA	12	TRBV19	CASRGGYNEQFF	TGTGCCAGTAGAGGAGGGTACAATGAGCAGTTCTTC
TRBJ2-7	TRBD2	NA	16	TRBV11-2	CASSFARTSGSYEQYF	TGTGCCAGCAGCTTCGCCCGGACTAGCGGATCCTACGAGCAGTACTTC
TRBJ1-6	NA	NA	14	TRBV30	CAWSVPGSHSPLHF	TGTGCCTGGAGTGTACCAGGGTCCCATTCACCCCTCCACTTT
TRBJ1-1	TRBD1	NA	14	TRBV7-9	CASSSRDSSTEAFF	TGTGCCAGCAGCTCTCGGGACAGTTCTACTGAAGCTTTCTTT
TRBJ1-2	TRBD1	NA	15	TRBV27	CASRAGTGGGYGYTF	TGTGCCAGCAGGGCCGGGACAGGGGGTGGCTATGGCTACACCTTC
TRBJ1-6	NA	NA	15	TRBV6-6	CASSYSQAYNSPLHF	TGTGCCAGCAGTTACTCGCAGGCCTATAATTCACCCCTCCACTTT
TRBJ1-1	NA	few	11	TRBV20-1	CGGAGRTEAFF	TGCGGGGGAGCAGGCAGGACTGAAGCTTTCTTT
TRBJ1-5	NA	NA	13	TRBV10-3	CATEPAGGQPQHF	TGTGCCACCGAACCGGCCGGGGGTCAGCCCCAGCATTTT
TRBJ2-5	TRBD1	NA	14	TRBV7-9	CASSLTGGQETQYF	TGTGCCAGCAGCCTCACAGGGGGGCAAGAGACCCAGTACTTC
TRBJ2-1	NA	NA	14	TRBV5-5	CASSNEGTVNEQFF	TGTGCCAGCAGCAACGAAGGGACGGTCAATGAGCAGTTCTTC
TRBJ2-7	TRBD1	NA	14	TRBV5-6	CASSLTGTAYEQYF	TGTGCCAGCAGCTTAACCGGGACAGCCTACGAGCAGTACTTC
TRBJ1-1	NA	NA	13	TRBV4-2	CASSLTGNTEAFF	TGTGCCAGCAGCTTAACAGGTAACACTGAAGCTTTCTTT
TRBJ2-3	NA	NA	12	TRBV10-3	CAISDRADTQYF	TGTGCCATCAGTGATAGGGCGGATACGCAGTATTTT
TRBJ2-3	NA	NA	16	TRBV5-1	CASSLATPTSTDTQYF	TGCGCCAGCAGCTTGGCGACCCCGACTAGCACAGATACGCAGTATTTT
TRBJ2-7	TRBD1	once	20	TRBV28	CASSLGFDFPGQGSHYEQYF	TGTGCCAGCAGTTTGGGATTCGACTTCCCGGGACAGGGGTCCCACTACGAGCAGTACTTC
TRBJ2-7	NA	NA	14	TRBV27	CASSLAGQVHEQYF	TGTGCCAGCAGTTTGGCAGGGCAGGTCCACGAGCAGTACTTC
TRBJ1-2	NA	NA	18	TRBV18	CASSPPNRRGQTNYGYTF	TGTGCCAGCTCACCTCCAAATCGCCGCGGACAGACAAACTATGGCTACACCTTC
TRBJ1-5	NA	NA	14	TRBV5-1	CASSLGGGRTPQHF	TGCGCCAGCAGCTTGGGGGGGGGCCGAACACCCCAGCATTTT
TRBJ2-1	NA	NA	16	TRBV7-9	CASSLLPLTFYNEQFF	TGTGCCAGCAGCTTACTCCCTCTTACCTTCTACAATGAGCAGTTCTTC
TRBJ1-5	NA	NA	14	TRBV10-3	CAIATGNSNQPQHF	TGTGCCATTGCGACGGGGAATAGCAATCAGCCCCAGCATTTT
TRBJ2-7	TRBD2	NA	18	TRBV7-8	CASSLESAGGIKAYEQYF	TGTGCCAGCAGCTTAGAATCAGCGGGAGGGATAAAAGCCTACGAGCAGTACTTC
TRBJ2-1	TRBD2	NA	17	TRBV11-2	CASSLGTSGRFYNEQFF	TGTGCCAGCAGCTTAGGAACTAGCGGGAGGTTCTACAATGAGCAGTTCTTC
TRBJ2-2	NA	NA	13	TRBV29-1	CSVRWGFTGELFF	TGCAGCGTCAGGTGGGGATTCACCGGGGAGCTGTTTTTT
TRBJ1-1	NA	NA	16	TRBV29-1	CSVVTLAGPMNTEAFF	TGCAGCGTTGTTACCTTGGCAGGGCCCATGAACACTGAAGCTTTCTTT
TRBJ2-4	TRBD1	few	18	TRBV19	CASSLRLGQSLAKNIQYF	TGTGCCAGTAGTCTCCGCTTGGGACAGAGCCTGGCCAAAAACATTCAGTACTTC
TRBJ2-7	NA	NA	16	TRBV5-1	CASSSSFRTETYEQYF	TGCGCCAGCAGCTCATCATTCAGGACAGAGACCTACGAGCAGTACTTC
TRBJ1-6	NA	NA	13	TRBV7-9	CASGTEANSPLHF	TGTGCCAGCGGGACTGAGGCTAATTCACCCCTCCACTTT
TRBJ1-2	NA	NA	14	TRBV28	CASSFQTKHNGYTF	TGTGCCAGCAGTTTTCAGACCAAGCATAATGGCTACACCTTC
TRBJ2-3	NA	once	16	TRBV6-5	CASSYLMGLRTDTQYF	TGTGCCAGCAGTTACTTAATGGGACTCCGCACAGATACGCAGTATTTT
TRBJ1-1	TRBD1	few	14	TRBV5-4	CASSVGQSNTEAFF	TGTGCCAGCAGCGTGGGACAGTCGAACACTGAAGCTTTCTTT
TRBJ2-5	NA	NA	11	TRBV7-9	CASSLMQTQYF	TGTGCCAGCAGCCTGATGCAGACCCAGTACTTC
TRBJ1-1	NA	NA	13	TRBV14	CASSQRGNTEAFF	TGTGCCAGCAGCCAACGGGGGAACACTGAAGCTTTCTTT
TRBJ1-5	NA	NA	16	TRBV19	CASSIQGGFSNQPQHF	TGTGCCAGTAGTATACAAGGAGGGTTTAGCAATCAGCCCCAGCATTTT
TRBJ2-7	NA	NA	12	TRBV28	CASSLLRDEQYF	TGTGCCAGCAGTTTATTGAGGGACGAGCAGTACTTC